A selection of T cell receptor beta chains follows, all from one sample in a study of blood T cells in healthy people across ages. TCRdb re-derived calls from the 5' RACE reads in MiXCR, one entry per CDR3 protein. The sample includes 980,000 or so distinct CDR3 sequences, approximately 49% of them seen just once. Sequenced input: blood. Receptor source: a man younger than 40 in good health. CDR3s include the opening cysteine and the closing phenylalanine or tryptophan. A D gene is named only where the DNA matches it firmly. Some rows have no size entry. The others give once, few or many, or a class for an expanded clone.

>TRBV15|TRBJ2-2|NA|NA
TGTGCCACCAGCAGAGGGAAGAACGCCGGGGAGCTGTTTTTT
CATSRGKNAGELFF
>TRBV6-5|TRBJ2-7|NA|TRBD2
TGTGCCAGCAGTGTCGCGGGGGGCCTCGACGAGCAGTACTTC
CASSVAGGLDEQYF
>TRBV6-5|TRBJ1-5|NA|TRBD1
TGTGCCAGCAGTTACGCCGAGGGGGCTGGTCAGCCCCAGCATTTT
CASSYAEGAGQPQHF
>TRBV12-3/TRBV12-4|TRBJ2-3|NA|NA
TGTGCCAGCAGTCCCCCGACTAGTCCCGATACGCAGTATTTT
CASSPPTSPDTQYF
>TRBV7-2|TRBJ2-3|few|NA
TGTGCCAGCAGCCGCCCCCACACAGATACGCAGTATTTT
CASSRPHTDTQYF
>TRBV6-5|TRBJ2-1|NA|NA
TGTGCCAGCAGTCAAAGGGACGGGGTCTCCTACAATGAGCAGTTCTTC
CASSQRDGVSYNEQFF
>TRBV29-1|TRBJ2-3|NA|NA
TGCAGCGTTGCCGGGGGGCGAGGCACAGATACGCAGTATTTT
CSVAGGRGTDTQYF
>TRBV4-1|TRBJ2-5|NA|TRBD2
TGCGCCAGCAGCCAAGCCCCTAGCGGATTACAAGAGACCCAGTACTTC
CASSQAPSGLQETQYF
>TRBV20-1|TRBJ2-1|few|TRBD2
TGCAGTGCTCCAAGTAGCGGGGGCGCCTCCAATGAGCAGTTCTTC
CSAPSSGGASNEQFF
>TRBV27|TRBJ2-7|NA|NA
TGTGCCAGCAGTTTATCGATGGACAGCTACGAGCAGTACTTC
CASSLSMDSYEQYF
>TRBV28|TRBJ2-7|many|NA
TGTGCCAGCAGTCCCCCGGGGTACGAGCAGTACTTC
CASSPPGYEQYF
>TRBV29-1|TRBJ2-7|many|NA
TGCAGCGTCCAGACCTACGAGCAGTACTTC
CSVQTYEQYF
>TRBV20-1|TRBJ2-7|few|NA
TGCAGTGCTAGAGATCTCCTTGCGGCCCCAATCGGTGAGCAGTACTTC
CSARDLLAAPIGEQYF
>TRBV7-9|TRBJ2-1|many|TRBD1
TGTGCCAGCAGCTTAGAGGGGGCTAATGAGCAGTTCTTC
CASSLEGANEQFF
>TRBV6-2/TRBV6-3|TRBJ2-7|NA|TRBD1
TGTGCCAGCGCCAAAGGCCCACCAGGGGGTGGCTACGAGCAGTACTTC
CASAKGPPGGGYEQYF
>TRBV9|TRBJ2-5|few|NA
TGTGCCAGCAGCCCGAGGACGGGACAATTCCAAGAGACCCAGTACTTC
CASSPRTGQFQETQYF
>TRBV20-1|TRBJ1-2|NA|TRBD1
TGCAGTGCCCTCGGACAGGGCATGAGAGGCTACACCTTC
CSALGQGMRGYTF
>TRBV7-2|TRBJ2-7|few|TRBD1
TGTGCCAGCAGCGGGTACAGGGGGTCAACCTACGAGCAGTACTTC
CASSGYRGSTYEQYF
>TRBV12-3/TRBV12-4|TRBJ2-7|NA|NA
TGTGCCAGCAGTTTACGGGCACCCTCCTACGAGCAGTACTTC
CASSLRAPSYEQYF
>TRBV6-2/TRBV6-3|TRBJ2-1|NA|NA
TGTGCCAGCAGTTATGAAAGGGGAATATGGGAGCAGTTCTTC
CASSYERGIWEQFF
>TRBV4-2|TRBJ1-5|many|NA
TGTGCCAGCAGCCAAGATTCCAGCAGGGATCAGCCCCAGCATTTT
CASSQDSSRDQPQHF
>TRBV12-3/TRBV12-4|TRBJ2-7|few|TRBD1
TGTGCCAGCAGGTGGTCGGGACAGCAGTACGAGCAGTACTTC
CASRWSGQQYEQYF
>TRBV30|TRBJ2-7|few|NA
TGTGCCTGGAGTTACGGCAGGGACTACGAGCAGTACTTC
CAWSYGRDYEQYF
>TRBV28|TRBJ1-2|few|NA
TGTGCCAGCACCATTCGAGGGGGCTACACCTTC
CASTIRGGYTF
>TRBV24-1|TRBJ1-1|NA|TRBD1
TGTGCCACCAGTCCCGGGACAGGTTACCCCACTGAAGCTTTCTTT
CATSPGTGYPTEAFF
>TRBV6-2/TRBV6-3|TRBJ1-1|NA|NA
TGTGCCAGCATGGGGTTGCTGAACACTGAAGCTTTCTTT
CASMGLLNTEAFF